These 28 T cell receptor beta chains were all obtained from the same sample, sequenced in a study of T-cell memory formation after mild COVID-19. TCRdb used MiXCR to reprocess the 5' RACE reads, holding one entry per CDR3 protein. This repertoire shows roughly 150,000 distinct CDR3 sequences, 13% found once; its top ten account for about 3.3%. Sequenced input: PBMCs or a T cell subset sorted from them (not recorded which). These receptor sequences come from a man younger than 30 who had mild COVID-19 (a few samples of this study predate the infection). Cell type and time point are not known.

This clonotype was recorded a few times. The rearrangement joins TRBV12-3 or TRBV12-4 to TRBJ1-5; tentative D call: TRBD1 (6 bases). There are 16 residues in the CDR3. Trimming took off 5 bases at V and 5 bases at J, with 19 bases between the two ends. The CDR3 region has the DNA TGTGCCAGCAGTCCTCCGGACAGTAATAGGCATCAGCCCCAGCATTTT. Its translation: CASSPPDSNRHQPQHF.

This clonotype was seen at least ten times. The V gene is TRBV12-3 or TRBV12-4, the J gene TRBJ2-3; 9 nucleotides line up with TRBD2. The CDR3 loop spans 14 amino acids. The junction had 3 bases not matched to a gene; V was cut back by 3 bases and J by 5 bases. The CDR3 reads CASSFNSGGDTQYF. CDR3 DNA sequence: TGTGCCAGCAGTTTTAATAGCGGGGGAGATACGCAGTATTTT.

This clonotype came up a few times. The genes are TRBV7-8 and TRBJ2-3, with TRBD1 matching over 9 bases. CDR1 and CDR2 from the germline V gene are SGHVS and FQNEAQ. This CDR3 has 15 residues. V lost 5 bases to trimming and J lost 6 bases; unmatched junction nucleotides: 9. DNA for the CDR3: TGTGCCAGCAGCCGAAGACAGGGGGTGGGGGATACGCAGTATTTT. It encodes CASSRRQGVGDTQYF.

The chain joins TRBV12-3 or TRBV12-4 to TRBJ2-5; 11 bases align to TRBD1. The length of the CDR3 is 15 residues. Losses at the gene ends were 4 bases for V and 4 bases for J; bases not matched to a gene: 5. The CDR3: CASSSGTGGLETQYF. In DNA, the CDR3 is TGTGCCAGCAGTTCGGGGACAGGGGGTTTAGAGACCCAGTACTTC.

The chain recombines TRBV7-3 with TRBJ2-3, with D unresolved. The CDR3 length is 14 residues. Looked up from germline, CDR1 is SGHTA and CDR2 is FQGTGA. V lost 1 base and J lost 2, with 7 bases in between. The DNA of the CDR3 is TGTGCCAGCAGCTTAAGGGCAACCACAGATACGCAGTATTTT. As protein: CASSLRATTDTQYF.

Only a few counts were recorded for this clonotype. The V call is TRBV6-6, the J call TRBJ1-5; 7 bases fit TRBD1. Germline V gene data show CDR1 as MNHNY and CDR2 as SVGAGI (reference sequence). The CDR3 totals 14 residues. The junction had 2 bases not matched to a gene; V was cut back by 2 bases and J by 4 bases. CDR3 region: CASSYRDRNQPQHF. CDR3 nucleotides: TGTGCCAGCAGTTACCGGGACAGAAATCAGCCCCAGCATTTT.

This clonotype was observed a handful of times. The chain combines TRBV3-1 with TRBJ2-7; no clear D. This CDR3 has 14 amino acids. Germline assignment: CDR1 LGHDT and CDR2 YNNKEL (reference sequence). V was cut by 1 base and J by 2 bases, with 9 bases left in between. The CDR3 sequence is CASSQVVSTYEQYF. The CDR3 coding sequence is TGTGCCAGCAGCCAAGTCGTCAGTACCTACGAGCAGTACTTC.

This clonotype has only a few counts. The rearrangement uses TRBV7-6 and TRBJ1-2, with D possibly TRBD1 on 6 matching bases. The CDR3 has 16 amino acids. Germline assignment: CDR1 SGHVS and CDR2 FNYEAQ. V lost 2 bases and J lost 3, with 16 bases in between. This CDR3 reads CASSLKATGRDYGYTF. CDR3 coding DNA: TGTGCCAGCAGCTTAAAAGCGACAGGTCGCGACTATGGCTACACCTTC. Full variable domain (remainder filled in from reference TRBV7-6 and TRBJ1-2): GAGVSQSPRYKVTKRGQDVALRCDPISGHVSLYWYRQALGQGPEFLTYFNYEAQQDKSGLPNDRFSAERPEGSISTLTIQRTEQRDSAMYRCASSLKATGRDYGYTFGSGTRLTVV.

V gene TRBV20-1 combines with J gene TRBJ1-3; D call uncertain. The germline gives CDR1 DFQATT, CDR2 SNEGSKA (reference sequence). V was pared by 3 bases and J by 3 bases, with 18 bases between. The CDR3 totals 16 residues. CDR3 residues: CSASFGNLEVGNTIYF. Written as DNA, the CDR3 is TGCAGTGCTAGTTTTGGCAACTTGGAGGTTGGAAACACCATATATTTT.

The chain employs TRBV4-1 and TRBJ1-5; D uncertain. With 4 bases removed from V and 5 bases from J, the gap between germline ends came to 12 bases. The germline gives CDR1 MGHRA, CDR2 YSYEKL. The CDR3 totals 14 residues. The CDR3 protein is CASSRGEGYQPQHF. DNA for the CDR3: TGCGCCAGCAGCCGTGGCGAAGGTTATCAGCCCCAGCATTTT.

The chain has TRBV6-5 and TRBJ2-1, with 11 positions matching TRBD2. The V segment lost 4 bases and the J segment 6 bases; nucleotides outside the gene matches: 11. CDR1 and CDR2 (germline): MNHEY, SVGAGI. The CDR3 runs to 17 residues. The CDR3 spells CASSSPLGSGGVNEQFF. CDR3 nucleotides: TGTGCCAGCAGTTCCCCCCTCGGTAGCGGGGGGGTCAATGAGCAGTTCTTC.

This clonotype has a handful of counts. J is TRBJ1-1 and V is TRBV12-3 or TRBV12-4; D perhaps matches TRBD1 (5 bases). The V gene lost 6 bases and the J gene lost 1 base, with 15 bases spanning the gap. The CDR3 totals 15 residues. CDR3 in DNA: TGTGCCAGCAGCAAGGCGGACATAACGAACACTGAAGCTTTCTTT. Residues: CASSKADITNTEAFF.

This clonotype was observed a handful of times. This chain links TRBV3-1 with TRBJ2-1; 13 bases are shared with TRBD2. The CDR3 is made up of 15 amino acids. Trimming at V came to 6 bases and at J to 10 bases, leaving 9 bases not matched to a gene. The germline gives CDR1 LGHDT, CDR2 YNNKEL (reference sequence). CDR3 coding DNA: TGTGCCAGCAGTAAACTAGCGGGGGGGCGGAGGGAGCAGTTCTTC. This gives the protein CASSKLAGGRREQFF.

This clonotype appeared a few times. The rearrangement links TRBV19 to TRBJ1-4; tentative D call: TRBD1 (6 bases). The CDR3 runs to 15 residues. Germline V lookup: CDR1 LNHDA, CDR2 SQIVND (reference sequence). Deletions cut 5 bases from V and 10 bases from J, with 20 bases between. Written as DNA, the CDR3 is TGTGCCAGTAGTTACCCGACAGGAGGGGCAAGAAAACTGTTTTTT. Translation gives CASSYPTGGARKLFF.

This clonotype was picked up a small number of times. CDR3 loop: CSVADYRGTDTQYF. CDR3 DNA sequence: TGCAGCGTGGCAGACTATAGGGGCACAGATACGCAGTATTTT. This chain uses TRBV29-1 with TRBJ2-3; D perhaps matches TRBD2 (5 bases). CDR1 SQVTM and CDR2 ANQGSEA come from the germline V gene. V lost 6 bases to trimming and J lost 1 base, with 14 bases between them. The CDR3 runs to 14 residues.

The CDR3 coding sequence is TGTGCCAGCAGCTTAGCCCCTTTGGGGGCCCAGTACTTC. Protein product: CASSLAPLGAQYF. V gene TRBV7-3 combines with J gene TRBJ2-4, with D tentatively TRBD1 (6 bases). The CDR3 extends over 13 amino acids. The V gene lost 2 bases and the J gene lost 13 bases, with 15 bases spanning the gap. CDR1 is SGHTA and CDR2 is FQGTGA in the germline V gene.

The chain is built from TRBV5-5 and TRBJ2-7; D is undetermined. V lost 3 bases and J lost 3, with 4 bases in between. The V gene's germline CDR1 is SGHKS and CDR2 YYEKEE (reference sequence). This CDR3 region has 11 residues. The CDR3 region has the DNA TGTGCCAGCAGCTATGGCTACGAGCAGTACTTC. This translates into CASSYGYEQYF.

This clonotype occurred a few times. J is TRBJ2-3 and V is TRBV7-2, with D tentatively TRBD2 (6 bases). The CDR3 is made up of 17 amino acids. Between the trimmed V and J ends, which lost 6 bases and 0 bases, there was a span of 19 bases. Per the germline V gene, CDR1 is SGHTA and CDR2 is FQGNSA. The CDR3 DNA follows: TGTGCCAGCAGTCGAAGCAGGACGGGACTCAGCACAGATACGCAGTATTTT. Translating it yields CASSRSRTGLSTDTQYF.

V is TRBV20-1 and J is TRBJ2-3; no reliable D call. Germline CDR1 is DFQATT and CDR2 is SNEGSKA (reference sequence). This CDR3 comprises 13 residues. The germline V and J ends were trimmed by 3 bases and 4 bases, with 11 bases remaining between them. CDR3 nucleotides: TGCAGTGCTAGGATACCCCGCTCAGATACGCAGTATTTT. Translated, it gives CSARIPRSDTQYF.

This clonotype has only a few counts. The V and J genes are TRBV4-2 and TRBJ1-1; D might be TRBD1 (6 bases). CDR1 and CDR2 from the germline V gene are LGHNA and YNFKEQ. The CDR3 covers 15 residues. Trimming removed 0 bases at V and 4 bases at J, with 12 bases between. In nucleotides, the CDR3 is TGTGCCAGCAGCCAAGATGCTAGGGGGGTCACTGAAGCTTTCTTT. This codes for CASSQDARGVTEAFF.

The chain carries TRBV7-2 and TRBJ1-1; D unclear. V dropped 4 bases and J dropped 1 base, with 7 bases sitting between them. The CDR3 totals 13 residues. CDR1 SGHTA and CDR2 FQGNSA come from the germline V gene. In nucleotides, the CDR3 is TGTGCCAGCAGCTCCCGGCCGAACACTGAAGCTTTCTTT. Protein product: CASSSRPNTEAFF.

The V gene is TRBV3-1, the J gene TRBJ2-5; D is perhaps TRBD2 (6 bases). The CDR3 is 15 residues long. Germline CDR1 and CDR2: LGHDT and YNNKEL (reference sequence). V was cut by 4 bases and J by 4 bases, with 16 bases left in between. CDR3 loop: CASSLHTLASETQYF. In DNA form, the CDR3 reads TGTGCCAGCAGCCTACATACGCTAGCGTCAGAGACCCAGTACTTC.

Only a few counts were recorded for this clonotype. V gene TRBV28 combines with J gene TRBJ2-2; a possible D gene is TRBD2 (5 bases). CDR1 and CDR2 (germline): MDHEN, SYDVKM. The V and J ends lost 4 bases and 5 bases respectively, with 14 bases between them. CDR3 length: 15 amino acids. The CDR3 coding sequence is TGTGCCAGCAGTTCTCGGGATTACGGAACCGGGGAGCTGTTTTTT. As protein: CASSSRDYGTGELFF. The full variable domain, rest sourced from reference TRBV28 and TRBJ2-2, is DVKVTQSSRYLVKRTGEKVFLECVQDMDHENMFWYRQDPGLGLRLIYFSYDVKMKEKGDIPEGYSVSREKKERFSLILESASTNQTSMYLCASSSRDYGTGELFFGEGSRLTVL.

This clonotype came up a few times. This CDR3 is CASSITRGGKYEQYF. CDR3 bases: TGTGCCAGCAGCATAACCAGGGGCGGAAAGTACGAGCAGTACTTC. The chain is built from TRBV7-8 and TRBJ2-7; a possible D gene is TRBD1 (6 bases). CDR1 SGHVS and CDR2 FQNEAQ come from the germline V gene. CDR3 size: 15 residues. V was cut by 5 bases and J by 4 bases, with 18 bases left in between.

The V and J genes are TRBV20-1 and TRBJ1-5; 7 bases line up with TRBD1. Germline lookup yields CDR1 DFQATT and CDR2 SNEGSKA (reference sequence). CDR3 length equals 15 residues. V gave up 5 bases and J gave up 6 bases; unmatched junction bases: 13. The CDR3: CSALDVRGYGQPQHF. CDR3 sequence (DNA): TGCAGTGCTCTGGACGTCAGGGGGTATGGTCAGCCCCAGCATTTT.

The chain combines TRBV20-1 with TRBJ1-4; no reliable D call. The CDR3 has 12 amino acids. The ends were cut back, 3 bases at V and 4 bases at J, with 6 bases in the middle. Germline assignment: CDR1 DFQATT and CDR2 SNEGSKA (reference sequence). The CDR3 DNA follows: TGCAGTGCTAGGCGGGGTAATGAAAAACTGTTTTTT. This gives the protein CSARRGNEKLFF.

The chain employs TRBV28 and TRBJ2-4; 14 bases line up with TRBD2. V was pared by 6 bases and J by 0 bases, with 10 bases of the junction left unmatched. Germline CDR1 MDHEN, CDR2 SYDVKM. This CDR3 has 19 amino acids. The CDR3 nucleotides are TGTGCCAGCAGCCGACGGGGACTAGCGGGGGTTTTAGCCAAAAACATTCAGTACTTC. It is translated as CASSRRGLAGVLAKNIQYF.

V and J are TRBV20-1 and TRBJ1-2, with a possible D match to TRBD1 (5 bases). The CDR3 consists of 13 residues. V shed 6 bases and J shed 4 bases, with 15 bases lying between them. The germline V gene encodes CDR1 DFQATT and CDR2 SNEGSKA (reference sequence). The CDR3 DNA reads as TGCAGTGCAAGTCAGGGAGGGTTCTATGGCTACACCTTC. Translation: CSASQGGFYGYTF.